This T cell receptor beta chain derives from a study of preoperative IRX-2 immunotherapy in early breast cancer. Using immunoSEQ multiplex PCR, the repertoire was profiled, and TCRdb retains in-frame clones only, with some absent. The data hold some 99,000 clones, with roughly 89% observed a single time. Treatment meaning: preoperative locoregional IRX-2 cytokine immunotherapy. Patients received preoperative, locoregional IRX-2 cytokine immunotherapy in a phase Ib study. CDR3 length: 13 residues. Trimming removed 6 bases at V and 6 bases at J, with 14 bases between. In germline, CDR1 is MDHEN, CDR2 SYDVKM.

Specimen: tumor tissue, collected after IRX-2 immunotherapy. This receptor was taken from a human donor with breast cancer. The chain is built from TRBV28 and TRBJ1-1; D unresolved. CDR3 in DNA: TGTGCCAGCAGCCTGGAGTCTGCGCCTGAAGCTTTCTTT. Translation: CASSLESAPEAFF. The entire variable domain, with the rest obtained from reference TRBV28 and TRBJ1-1, is as follows: DVKVTQSSRYLVKRTGEKVFLECVQDMDHENMFWYRQDPGLGLRLIYFSYDVKMKEKGDIPEGYSVSREKKERFSLILESASTNQTSMYLCASSLESAPEAFFGQGTRLTVV.